The 12 T cell receptor beta chains listed next were all sequenced from one sample in a study of blood T cell repertoires in COVID-19. Assay used: immunoSEQ multiplex PCR; TCRdb lists only in-frame clones, some missing. The repertoire consists of about 49,000 clones, with about 90% occurring once and the leading ten covering about 2%. Sequencing used peripheral blood. The source is a woman aged 80 or older with COVID-19, enrolled during active disease.

The chain is built from TRBV11-2 and TRBJ1-2, with a weak D call TRBD1 (6 bases). Per germline, CDR1 SGHAT and CDR2 FQNNGV. This CDR3 contains 16 residues. V lost 4 bases and J lost 2, with 17 bases in between. CDR3 loop: CASSYPPGGGNYGYTF. DNA of the CDR3: TGTGCCAGCAGCTACCCCCCGGGGGGGGGCAACTATGGCTACACCTTC.

The chain joins TRBV12-1 to TRBJ1-2; the table calls TRBD1, which could not be checked here. TRBV12-1 is tagged as a pseudogene. The CDR3 is made up of 13 amino acids. CDR3 sequence reads: CASSTDRGSGYTF. Written as DNA, the CDR3 is TGTGCCAGCAGCACGGACAGGGGCAGTGGCTACACCTTC.

This rearrangement joins TRBV3-1 (or the pseudogene TRBV3-2) to TRBJ1-1, with D perhaps TRBD1 (6 bases). Germline CDR1 reads LGHDT; CDR2 reads YNNKEL (reference sequence). V was trimmed by 8 bases and J by 0 bases, leaving 10 bases between them. CDR3 size: 13 residues. For the CDR3, the DNA is TGTGCCAGCTCAGGACAGATGAACACTGAAGCTTTCTTT. Its protein is CASSGQMNTEAFF.

V gene TRBV7-6 combines with J gene TRBJ1-4; D remains unclear. Between the trimmed V and J ends, which lost 0 bases and 8 bases, there was a span of 7 bases. This CDR3 is 13 amino acids long. Germline loops: CDR1 SGHVS, CDR2 FNYEAQ. CDR3 amino acids: CASSLALGEKLFF. CDR3 bases: TGTGCCAGCAGCTTAGCACTGGGCGAAAAACTGTTTTTT.

This chain joins TRBV6-6 and TRBJ1-5; 8 positions agree with TRBD1. The CDR3 length is 14 residues. The trim removed 6 bases at V and 6 bases at J, leaving 7 bases unmatched. Germline V gives CDR1 MNHNY, CDR2 SVGAGI (reference sequence). The CDR3 DNA sequence: TGTGCCAGCAGCCTGACAGGGGTCCGTCAGCCCCAGCATTTT. Translated: CASSLTGVRQPQHF.

The chain links TRBV10-3 to TRBJ1-1; 9 bases agree with TRBD1. Germline V gene data show CDR1 as ENHRY and CDR2 as SYGVKD. This CDR3 spans 19 amino acids. The V segment lost 3 bases and the J segment 1 base; nucleotides outside the gene matches: 15. Here the CDR3 reads CAISEVKVSGQGENTEAFF. DNA of the CDR3: TGTGCCATCAGTGAAGTGAAGGTTTCGGGACAGGGAGAGAACACTGAAGCTTTCTTT.

The chain uses TRBV10-3 and TRBJ2-7, with TRBD1 matching 9 bases. The germline gives CDR1 ENHRY, CDR2 SYGVKD. V shed 0 bases, J shed 2 bases, and the junction held 2 bases outside the gene matches. This CDR3 comprises 15 residues. DNA for the CDR3: TGTGCCATCAGTGAGTCGGGACAGGGCGCCTACGAGCAGTACTTC. Its protein is CAISESGQGAYEQYF.

The chain combines TRBV5-6 with TRBJ2-2, with D tentatively TRBD1 (6 bases). This CDR3 is 15 amino acids long. Trimming took off 2 bases at V and 5 bases at J, with 13 bases between the two ends. Germline CDR1 SGHDT, CDR2 YYEEEE. The CDR3 sequence: CASSFRGGRTGELFF. DNA for the CDR3: TGTGCCAGCAGCTTTCGAGGGGGTCGGACCGGGGAGCTGTTTTTT.

The genes are TRBV6-4 and TRBJ2-2; TRBD2 agrees at 10 bases. The CDR3 covers 16 residues. V was clipped by 3 bases and J by 6 bases; unmatched bases: 7. Germline loops: CDR1 MRHNA, CDR2 SNTAGT. The CDR3 spells CASSEPASGSAGELFF. CDR3 DNA: TGTGCCAGCAGTGAACCGGCTAGCGGGAGCGCCGGGGAGCTGTTTTTT.

The genes are TRBV3-1 (or the pseudogene TRBV3-2) and TRBJ2-7; 8 bases are a match to TRBD2. CDR3 length equals 14 residues. Looked up from germline, CDR1 is LGHDT and CDR2 is YNNKEL (reference sequence). Trimming took 4 bases from V and 4 from J; bases not matched to a gene: 6. CDR3 protein: CASSRSAGAYEQYF. Here the CDR3 DNA reads TGTGCCAGCAGCCGGTCAGCGGGAGCTTACGAGCAGTACTTC.

V and J are TRBV7-9 and TRBJ1-2; a possible D gene is TRBD1 (6 bases). V was shortened by 5 bases and J by 6 bases, with 19 bases between the two germline ends. The CDR3 runs 15 residues. CDR1 is SEHNR and CDR2 is FQNEAQ in the germline V gene (reference sequence). The CDR3, as DNA: TGTGCCAGCAGCAAACAGGGTTCGGTGGGGGATGGCTACACCTTC. Amino acid sequence: CASSKQGSVGDGYTF.

The chain couples TRBV27 to TRBJ2-7; 7 bases are shared with TRBD1. Germline CDR1 is MNHEY and CDR2 is SMNVEV (reference sequence). The CDR3 is 15 amino acids. Trimming cost V 6 bases and J 4 bases; bases outside gene matches: 12. This chain's CDR3 is CASSSAPRGIYEQYF. CDR3 in DNA: TGTGCCAGCAGCTCTGCCCCCAGGGGGATTTACGAGCAGTACTTC.